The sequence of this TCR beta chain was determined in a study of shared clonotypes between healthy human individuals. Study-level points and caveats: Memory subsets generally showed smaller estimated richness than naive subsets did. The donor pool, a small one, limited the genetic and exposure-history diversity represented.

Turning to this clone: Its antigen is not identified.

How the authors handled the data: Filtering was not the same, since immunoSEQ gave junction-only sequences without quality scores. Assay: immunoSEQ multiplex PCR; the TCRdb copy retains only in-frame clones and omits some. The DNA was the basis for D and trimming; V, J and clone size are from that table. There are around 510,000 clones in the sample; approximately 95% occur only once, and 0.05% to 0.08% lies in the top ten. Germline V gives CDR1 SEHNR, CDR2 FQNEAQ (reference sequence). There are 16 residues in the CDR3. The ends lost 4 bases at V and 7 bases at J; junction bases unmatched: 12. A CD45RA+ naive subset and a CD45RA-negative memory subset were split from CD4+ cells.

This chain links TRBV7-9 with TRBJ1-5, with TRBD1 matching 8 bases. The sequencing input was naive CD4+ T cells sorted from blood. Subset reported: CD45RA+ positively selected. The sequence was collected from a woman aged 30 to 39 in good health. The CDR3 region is CASSSDRVRGGQPQHF. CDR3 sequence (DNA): TGTGCCAGCAGCTCGGACAGGGTAAGGGGTGGCCAGCCCCAGCATTTT.